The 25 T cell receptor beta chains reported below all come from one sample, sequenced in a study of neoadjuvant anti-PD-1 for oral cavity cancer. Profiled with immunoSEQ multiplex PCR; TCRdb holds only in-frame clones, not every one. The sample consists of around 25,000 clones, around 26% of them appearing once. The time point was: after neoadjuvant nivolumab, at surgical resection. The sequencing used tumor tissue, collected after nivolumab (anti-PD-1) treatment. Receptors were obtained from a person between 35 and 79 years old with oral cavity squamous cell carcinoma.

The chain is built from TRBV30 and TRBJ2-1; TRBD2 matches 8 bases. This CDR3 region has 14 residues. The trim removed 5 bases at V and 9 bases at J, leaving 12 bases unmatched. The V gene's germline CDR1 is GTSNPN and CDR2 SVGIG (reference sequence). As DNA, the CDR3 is TGTGCCTGGGACAGAAGCGGGAGTCTGGGTGAGCAGTTCTTC. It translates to CAWDRSGSLGEQFF.

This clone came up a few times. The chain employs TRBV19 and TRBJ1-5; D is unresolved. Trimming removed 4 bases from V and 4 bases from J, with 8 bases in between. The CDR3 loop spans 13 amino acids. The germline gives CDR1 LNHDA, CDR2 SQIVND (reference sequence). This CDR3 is CASSTVKNQPQHF. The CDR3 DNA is TGTGCCAGTAGTACGGTCAAGAATCAGCCCCAGCATTTT.

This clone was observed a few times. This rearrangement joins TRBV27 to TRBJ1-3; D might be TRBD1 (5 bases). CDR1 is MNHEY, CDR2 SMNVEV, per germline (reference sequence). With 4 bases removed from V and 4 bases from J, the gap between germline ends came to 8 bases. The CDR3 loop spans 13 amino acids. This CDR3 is CASSSYRGNTIYF. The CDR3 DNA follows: TGTGCCAGCAGTTCCTACAGGGGAAACACCATATATTTT.

The CDR3 spells CASSNDRGQPQHF. CDR3 bases: TGTGCCAGCTCAAACGACAGAGGTCAGCCCCAGCATTTT. V gene TRBV18 combines with J gene TRBJ1-5, with a possible D match to TRBD1 (5 bases). The V gene lost 5 bases and the J gene lost 6 bases, with 11 bases spanning the gap. The germline V gene encodes CDR1 KGHSH and CDR2 LQKENI. CDR3 length equals 13 residues.

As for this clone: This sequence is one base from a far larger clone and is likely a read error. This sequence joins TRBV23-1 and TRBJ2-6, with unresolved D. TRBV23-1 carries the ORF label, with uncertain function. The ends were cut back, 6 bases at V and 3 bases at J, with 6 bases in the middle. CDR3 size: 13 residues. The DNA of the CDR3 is TGCGCCAGCAGCTTGGGTGGGGCCAACGTCCTGACTTTC. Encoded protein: CASSLGGANVLTF.

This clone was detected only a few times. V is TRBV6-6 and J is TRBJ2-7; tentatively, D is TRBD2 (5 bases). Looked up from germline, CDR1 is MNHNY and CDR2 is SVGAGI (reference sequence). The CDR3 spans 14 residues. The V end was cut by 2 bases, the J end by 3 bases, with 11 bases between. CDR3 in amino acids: CASSYGGPLYEQYF. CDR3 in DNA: TGTGCCAGCAGTTACGGAGGCCCGCTCTACGAGCAGTACTTC.

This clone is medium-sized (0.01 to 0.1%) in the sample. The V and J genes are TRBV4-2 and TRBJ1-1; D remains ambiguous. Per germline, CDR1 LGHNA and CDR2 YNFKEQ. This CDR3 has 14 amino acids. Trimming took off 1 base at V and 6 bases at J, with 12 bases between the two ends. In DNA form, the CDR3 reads TGTGCCAGCAGCCAAGCCCATAGGGCAGCTGAAGCTTTCTTT. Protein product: CASSQAHRAAEAFF.

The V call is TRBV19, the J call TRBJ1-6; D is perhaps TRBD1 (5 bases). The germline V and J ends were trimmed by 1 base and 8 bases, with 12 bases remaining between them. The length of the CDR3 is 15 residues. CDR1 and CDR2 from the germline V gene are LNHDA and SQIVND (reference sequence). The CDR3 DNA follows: TGTGCCAGTAGTATAGTTGCCGGGGCAGATTCACCCCTCCACTTT. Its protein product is CASSIVAGADSPLHF.

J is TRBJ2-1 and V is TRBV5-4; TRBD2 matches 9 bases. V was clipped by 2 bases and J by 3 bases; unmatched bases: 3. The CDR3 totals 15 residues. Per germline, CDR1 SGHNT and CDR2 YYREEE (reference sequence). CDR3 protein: CASSLVLAGYNEQFF. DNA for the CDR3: TGTGCCAGCAGCTTAGTACTAGCGGGCTACAATGAGCAGTTCTTC.

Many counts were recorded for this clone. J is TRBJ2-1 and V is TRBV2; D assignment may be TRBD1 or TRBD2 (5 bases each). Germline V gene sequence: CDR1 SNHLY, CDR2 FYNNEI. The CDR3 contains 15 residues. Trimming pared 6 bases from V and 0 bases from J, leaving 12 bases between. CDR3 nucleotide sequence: TGTGCCAGCAGCACGGGACGGAGCTCCTACAATGAGCAGTTCTTC. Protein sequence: CASSTGRSSYNEQFF.

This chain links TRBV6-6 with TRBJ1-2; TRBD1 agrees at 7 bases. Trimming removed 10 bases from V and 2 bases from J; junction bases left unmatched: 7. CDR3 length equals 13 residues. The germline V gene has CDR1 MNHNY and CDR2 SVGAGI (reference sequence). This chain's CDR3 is CATRQGVNYGYTF. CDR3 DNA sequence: TGTGCCACCAGACAGGGAGTAAACTATGGCTACACCTTC.

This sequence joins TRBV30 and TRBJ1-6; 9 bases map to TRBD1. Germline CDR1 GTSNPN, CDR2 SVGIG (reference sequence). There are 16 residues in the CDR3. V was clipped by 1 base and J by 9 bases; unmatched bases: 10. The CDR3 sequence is CAWSGRDRALGSPLHF. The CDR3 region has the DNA TGTGCCTGGAGTGGGAGGGACAGGGCCCTTGGTTCACCCCTCCACTTT.

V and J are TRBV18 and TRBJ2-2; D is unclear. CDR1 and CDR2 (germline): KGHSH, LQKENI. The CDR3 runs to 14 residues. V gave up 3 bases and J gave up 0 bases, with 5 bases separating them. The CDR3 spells CASSPAANTGELFF. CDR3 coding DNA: TGTGCCAGCTCACCGGCGGCGAACACCGGGGAGCTGTTTTTT.

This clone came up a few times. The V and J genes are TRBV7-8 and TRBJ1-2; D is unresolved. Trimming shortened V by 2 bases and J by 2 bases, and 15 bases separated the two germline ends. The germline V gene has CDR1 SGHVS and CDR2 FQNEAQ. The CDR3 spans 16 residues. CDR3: CASSLIPLTVNYGYTF. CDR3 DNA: TGTGCCAGCAGCTTAATCCCCCTGACGGTGAACTATGGCTACACCTTC. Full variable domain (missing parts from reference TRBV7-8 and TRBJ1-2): GAGVSQSPRYKVAKRGQDVALRCDPISGHVSLFWYQQALGQGPEFLTYFQNEAQLDKSGLPSDRFFAERPEGSVSTLKIQRTQQEDSAVYLCASSLIPLTVNYGYTFGSGTRLTVV.

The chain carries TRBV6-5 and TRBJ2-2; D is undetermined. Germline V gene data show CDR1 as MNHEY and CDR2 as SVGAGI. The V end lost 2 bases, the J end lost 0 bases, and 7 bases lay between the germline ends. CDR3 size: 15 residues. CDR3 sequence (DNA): TGTGCCAGCAGTTACGACCGATCGAACACCGGGGAGCTGTTTTTT. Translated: CASSYDRSNTGELFF.

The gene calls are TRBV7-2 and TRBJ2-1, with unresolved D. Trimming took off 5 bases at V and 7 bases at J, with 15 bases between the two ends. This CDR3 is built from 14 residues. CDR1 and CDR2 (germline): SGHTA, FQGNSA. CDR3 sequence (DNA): TGTGCCAGCAGCCTTAATAGGTGGGGTAATGAGCAGTTCTTC. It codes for CASSLNRWGNEQFF.

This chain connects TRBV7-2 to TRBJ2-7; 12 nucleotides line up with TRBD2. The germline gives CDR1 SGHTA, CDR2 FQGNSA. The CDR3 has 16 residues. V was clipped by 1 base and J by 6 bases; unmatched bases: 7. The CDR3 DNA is TGTGCCAGCAGCTTAGTTGTAGGACTAGCGGGGCGCGAGCAGTACTTC. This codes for CASSLVVGLAGREQYF.

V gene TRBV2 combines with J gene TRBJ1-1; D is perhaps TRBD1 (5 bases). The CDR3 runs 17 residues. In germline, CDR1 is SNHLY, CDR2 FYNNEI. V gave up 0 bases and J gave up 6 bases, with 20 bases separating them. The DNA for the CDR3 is TGTGCCAGCAGTGAAGCGCTCCGGACCGGCCCCAGGGCTGAAGCTTTCTTT. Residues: CASSEALRTGPRAEAFF.

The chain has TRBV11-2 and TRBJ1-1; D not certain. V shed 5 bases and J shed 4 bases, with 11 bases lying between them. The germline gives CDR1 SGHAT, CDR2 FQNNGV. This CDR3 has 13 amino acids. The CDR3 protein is CASSPGISTEAFF. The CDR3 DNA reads TGTGCCAGCAGCCCGGGGATTAGCACTGAAGCTTTCTTT.

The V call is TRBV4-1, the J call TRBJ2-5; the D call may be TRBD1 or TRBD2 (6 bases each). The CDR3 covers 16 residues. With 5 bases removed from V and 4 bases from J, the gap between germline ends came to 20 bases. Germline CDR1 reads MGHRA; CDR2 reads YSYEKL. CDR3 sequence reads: CASSEGGTWNLETQYF. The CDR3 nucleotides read TGCGCCAGCAGCGAAGGGGGGACCTGGAACCTAGAGACCCAGTACTTC.

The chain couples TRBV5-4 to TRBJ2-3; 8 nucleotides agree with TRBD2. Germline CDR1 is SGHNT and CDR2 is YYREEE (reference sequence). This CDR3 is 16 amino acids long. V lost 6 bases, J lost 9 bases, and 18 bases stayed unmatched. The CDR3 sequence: CASTFLGGRMEGTQYF. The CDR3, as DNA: TGTGCCAGCACCTTCCTCGGCGGGAGGATGGAGGGCACGCAGTATTTT.

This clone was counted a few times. Written as DNA, the CDR3 is TGCGCCAGCAGCGTTTGGGACAGGGGGCGCGAGCAGTTCTTC. Its protein is CASSVWDRGREQFF. The chain combines TRBV5-1 with TRBJ2-1; 12 bases align to TRBD1. V lost 4 bases and J lost 10; bases outside the gene matches: 6. The CDR3 extends over 14 amino acids. Germline loops: CDR1 SGHRS, CDR2 YFSETQ.

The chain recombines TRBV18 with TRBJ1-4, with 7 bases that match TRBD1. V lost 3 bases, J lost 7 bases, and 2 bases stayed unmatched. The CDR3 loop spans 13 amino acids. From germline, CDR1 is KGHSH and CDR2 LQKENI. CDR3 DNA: TGTGCCAGCTCACCCGGGACAGTTGAAAAACTGTTTTTT. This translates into CASSPGTVEKLFF.

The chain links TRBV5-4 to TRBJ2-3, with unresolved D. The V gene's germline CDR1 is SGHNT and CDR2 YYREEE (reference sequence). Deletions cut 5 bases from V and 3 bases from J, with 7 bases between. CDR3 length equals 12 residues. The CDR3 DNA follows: TGTGCCAGCAGGGGTCGGACAGATACGCAGTATTTT. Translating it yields CASRGRTDTQYF.

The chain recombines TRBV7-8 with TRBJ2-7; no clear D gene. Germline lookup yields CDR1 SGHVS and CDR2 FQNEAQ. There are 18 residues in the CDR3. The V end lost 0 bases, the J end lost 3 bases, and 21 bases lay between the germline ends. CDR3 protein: CASSLALRDGKNVYEQYF. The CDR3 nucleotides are TGTGCCAGCAGCTTAGCGCTAAGAGACGGAAAAAATGTCTACGAGCAGTACTTC.